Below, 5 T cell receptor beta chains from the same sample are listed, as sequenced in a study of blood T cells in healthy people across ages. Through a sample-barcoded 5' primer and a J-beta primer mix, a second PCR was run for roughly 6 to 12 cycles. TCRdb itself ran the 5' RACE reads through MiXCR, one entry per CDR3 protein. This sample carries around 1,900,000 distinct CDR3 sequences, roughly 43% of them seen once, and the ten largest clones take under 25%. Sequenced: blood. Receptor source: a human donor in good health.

As DNA, the CDR3 is TGTGCCAGCAGCGTCGGACAGCCAGACCTCTACGAGCAGTACTTC. Translated, it gives CASSVGQPDLYEQYF. The gene calls are TRBV7-2 and TRBJ2-7; D is possibly TRBD1 (6 bases). Germline CDR1 and CDR2: SGHTA and FQGNSA. Trimming shortened V by 5 bases and J by 3 bases, and 17 bases separated the two germline ends. The CDR3 contains 15 residues.

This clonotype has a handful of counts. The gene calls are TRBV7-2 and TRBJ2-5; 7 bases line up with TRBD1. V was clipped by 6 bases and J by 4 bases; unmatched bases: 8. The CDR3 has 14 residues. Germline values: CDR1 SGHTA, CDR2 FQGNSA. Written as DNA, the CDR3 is TGTGCCAGCAGTTCACTCACAGGGGCAGAGACCCAGTACTTC. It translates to CASSSLTGAETQYF. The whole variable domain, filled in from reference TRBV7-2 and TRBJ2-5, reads GAGVSQSPSNKVTEKGKDVELRCDPISGHTALYWYRQSLGQGLEFLIYFQGNSAPDKSGLPSDRFSAERTGGSVSTLTIQRTQQEDSAVYLCASSSLTGAETQYFGPGTRLLVL.

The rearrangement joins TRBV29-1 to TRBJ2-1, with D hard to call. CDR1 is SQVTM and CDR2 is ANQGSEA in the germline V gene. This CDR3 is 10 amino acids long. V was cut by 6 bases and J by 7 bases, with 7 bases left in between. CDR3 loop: CSVLKNEQFF. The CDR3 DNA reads TGCAGCGTGCTGAAAAATGAGCAGTTCTTC.

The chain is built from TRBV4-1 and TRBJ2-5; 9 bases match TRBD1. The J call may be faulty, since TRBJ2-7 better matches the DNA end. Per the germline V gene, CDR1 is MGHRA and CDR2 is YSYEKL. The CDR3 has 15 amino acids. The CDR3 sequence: CASSQVGTGYHEQYF. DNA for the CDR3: TGCGCCAGCAGCCAAGTAGGGACAGGGTACCACGAGCAGTACTTC.

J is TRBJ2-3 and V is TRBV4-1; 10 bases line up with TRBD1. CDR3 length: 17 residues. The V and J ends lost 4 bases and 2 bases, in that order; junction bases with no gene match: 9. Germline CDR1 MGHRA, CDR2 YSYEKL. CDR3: CASSPLGTGDVTDTQYF. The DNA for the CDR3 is TGCGCCAGCAGCCCTCTCGGGACAGGGGATGTCACAGATACGCAGTATTTT.